The sequence of this TCR beta chain was determined in a study of molecular identifiers for immune sequencing clone quantification. Germline lookup yields CDR1 MNHNS and CDR2 SASEGT. The CDR3 is 17 residues long. The V and J ends lost 5 bases and 6 bases, in that order; junction bases with no gene match: 10. This clonotype is termed medium-sized. TCRdb used MiXCR to reprocess the PCR reads, holding one entry per CDR3 protein. Among about 6,100 distinct CDR3 sequences listed, around 17% were seen once. The clonotype originates from a human donor in good health. Some libraries in this study had Jurkat cell RNA spiked in. This chain joins TRBV6-1 and TRBJ2-3; 14 bases are a match to TRBD2. The source material was naive CD8+ T cells from blood, with Jurkat cell RNA spiked in. Subset meaning: FACS-sorted CD8+CD4-CCR7+CD45RA+ naive T cells. Here the CDR3 reads CASSLTSGGARYDTQYF. The CDR3, as DNA: TGTGCCAGCAGTTTGACTAGCGGGGGGGCCCGGTATGATACGCAGTATTTT.